The 28 T cell receptor beta chains below all came from one sample that was sequenced in a study of control samples from healthy donors and cancer patients. The protocol was immunoSEQ multiplex PCR, while the TCRdb copy is restricted to in-frame clones and leaves out a portion. The data show fewer than 100,000 clones, roughly four fifths seen once. Sequencing was performed on blood. These receptors were taken from a woman aged 60 to 75 in good health.

V is TRBV5-6 and J is TRBJ2-1; perhaps TRBD2 as D (5 bases). V was pared by 4 bases and J by 4 bases, with 12 bases between. CDR1 and CDR2 from the germline V gene are SGHDT and YYEEEE. CDR3 length: 14 amino acids. This chain's CDR3 is CASSDYHGYNEQFF. The CDR3 nucleotides read TGTGCCAGCAGCGACTACCATGGATACAATGAGCAGTTCTTC.

The CDR3 nucleotides are TGCGCCAGCAGCTTGGCGACAGGGGAGGCGGGCTACACCTTC. Translating it yields CASSLATGEAGYTF. This chain joins TRBV5-1 and TRBJ1-2; 8 nucleotides line up with TRBD1. Germline assignment: CDR1 SGHRS and CDR2 YFSETQ. The CDR3 is 14 residues long. The trim removed 0 bases at V and 8 bases at J, leaving 6 bases unmatched.

This CDR3 is CASSEWQGATNEKLFF. For the CDR3, the DNA is TGTGCCAGCAGTGAATGGCAGGGCGCAACTAATGAAAAACTGTTTTTT. The rearrangement uses TRBV6-1 and TRBJ1-4, with a weak D call TRBD1 (5 bases). V shed 2 bases and J shed 0 bases, with 10 bases lying between them. Germline CDR1 MNHNS, CDR2 SASEGT. This CDR3 spans 16 amino acids.

V is TRBV3-1 (or the pseudogene TRBV3-2) and J is TRBJ2-7, with TRBD2 matching 8 bases. Germline CDR1 LGHDT, CDR2 YNNKEL (reference sequence). The CDR3 runs to 13 residues. J gave up 6 bases and V 4 bases, and 5 bases lay outside the gene matches. The CDR3 DNA reads as TGTGCCAGCAGCCCCGGGACTAGTGGCGAGCAGTACTTC. This gives the protein CASSPGTSGEQYF.

This clone was recorded only once. This rearrangement joins TRBV6-1 to TRBJ2-1, with 13 positions matching TRBD2. This CDR3 is 16 amino acids long. Losses at the gene ends were 4 bases for V and 4 bases for J; bases not matched to a gene: 4. Germline lookup yields CDR1 MNHNS and CDR2 SASEGT. The CDR3 region has the DNA TGTGCCAGCAGTGGACTAGCGGGGGGAACTTACAATGAGCAGTTCTTC. Encoded protein: CASSGLAGGTYNEQFF.

This chain joins TRBV10-3 and TRBJ2-1; 10 bases fit TRBD1. In germline, CDR1 is ENHRY, CDR2 SYGVKD. J was trimmed by 0 bases and V by 7 bases; bases with no gene match: 6. The CDR3 consists of 16 residues. The DNA of the CDR3 is TGTGCCATCAAAGGACAGGGGGGCAGCTCCTACAATGAGCAGTTCTTC. This codes for CAIKGQGGSSYNEQFF.

The rearrangement joins TRBV5-4 to TRBJ2-3; TRBD2 aligns across 7 bases. The ends lost 0 bases at V and 0 bases at J; junction bases unmatched: 10. The germline V gene encodes CDR1 SGHNT and CDR2 YYREEE (reference sequence). CDR3 size: 18 residues. CDR3 DNA sequence: TGTGCCAGCAGCTTGGCCCTAGCGGACGGAACTAGCACAGATACGCAGTATTTT. Its protein product is CASSLALADGTSTDTQYF.

In its sample, this clone was seen a few times. V is TRBV7-6 and J is TRBJ1-4; 11 bases fit TRBD1. Germline-derived CDR1 and CDR2 are SGHVS and FNYEAQ. The CDR3 sequence is 15 residues long. Trimming cost V 5 bases and J 8 bases; bases outside gene matches: 7. The CDR3, as DNA: TGTGCCAGCAGCCCAGGACAGGGGGCTTACGAAAAACTGTTTTTT. Encoded protein: CASSPGQGAYEKLFF.

The genes are TRBV2 and TRBJ1-1, with D tentatively TRBD1 (6 bases). The CDR3 contains 13 residues. V lost 6 bases to trimming and J lost 6 bases, with 14 bases between them. The V gene's germline CDR1 is SNHLY and CDR2 FYNNEI. The CDR3 DNA is TGTGCCAGCAGGAAGACAGGATCCCCTGAAGCTTTCTTT. It yields the protein CASRKTGSPEAFF.

This clone was seen more than once but under ten times. The chain combines TRBV7-2 with TRBJ1-5; a weak D match, TRBD1 (5 bases). This CDR3 has 14 amino acids. Trimming cost V 5 bases and J 0 bases, with 8 bases left between them. Germline CDR1 and CDR2: SGHTA and FQGNSA. Here the CDR3 reads CASSTTVSNQPQHF. In nucleotides, the CDR3 is TGTGCCAGCAGCACGACAGTTAGCAATCAGCCCCAGCATTTT. Supplemented by reference TRBV7-2 and TRBJ1-5, the full variable domain reads GAGVSQSPSNKVTEKGKDVELRCDPISGHTALYWYRQSLGQGLEFLIYFQGNSAPDKSGLPSDRFSAERTGGSVSTLTIQRTQQEDSAVYLCASSTTVSNQPQHFGDGTRLSIL.

J is TRBJ2-7 and V is TRBV27; D is uncertain. The CDR3 sequence is 13 residues long. Trimming cost V 6 bases and J 3 bases, with 12 bases left between them. Germline CDR1 reads MNHEY; CDR2 reads SMNVEV (reference sequence). CDR3 DNA: TGTGCCAGCAGCCTCGGACGGAACTACGAGCAGTACTTC. Translation gives CASSLGRNYEQYF.

This clone was recorded only once. The V and J genes are TRBV28 and TRBJ1-2; no definite D call. The V gene's germline CDR1 is MDHEN and CDR2 SYDVKM. CDR3 length equals 12 residues. V was cut by 4 bases and J by 5 bases, with 8 bases left in between. The CDR3 is CASSSRTYGYTF. The CDR3 coding sequence is TGTGCCAGCAGTTCCCGGACGTATGGCTACACCTTC.

The chain links TRBV3-1 (or the pseudogene TRBV3-2) to TRBJ1-1; 10 bases are shared with TRBD1. The CDR3 has 14 amino acids. Germline CDR1 reads LGHDT; CDR2 reads YNNKEL (reference sequence). The V and J ends lost 4 bases and 5 bases, in that order; junction bases with no gene match: 4. The CDR3 region is CASSPTGGSTEAFF. The CDR3 DNA is TGTGCCAGCAGCCCGACAGGGGGCTCGACTGAAGCTTTCTTT.

The CDR3 sequence: CASSFQFNSPLHF. The CDR3 coding sequence is TGTGCCAGCAGTTTCCAGTTTAATTCACCCCTCCACTTT. This chain uses TRBV12-3 or TRBV12-4 with TRBJ1-6; no clear D. Trimming took 3 bases from V and 6 from J, leaving 6 bases between them. This CDR3 has 13 residues.

The chain joins TRBV5-1 to TRBJ2-5; 11 nucleotides line up with TRBD1. Trimming at V came to 4 bases and at J to 4 bases, leaving 6 bases not matched to a gene. The CDR3 has 15 amino acids. From germline, CDR1 is SGHRS and CDR2 YFSETQ. CDR3 sequence reads: CASSGRTGGGETQYF. DNA for the CDR3: TGCGCCAGCAGCGGGAGGACAGGGGGCGGAGAGACCCAGTACTTC.

In its sample, this clone was seen once. This chain connects TRBV12-3 or TRBV12-4 to TRBJ2-2, with a tentative D call TRBD2 (5 bases). The V end lost 6 bases, the J end lost 4 bases, and 9 bases lay between the germline ends. The CDR3 runs 13 residues. The CDR3 DNA reads TGTGCCAGCAGGAGGGATTTCACCGGGGAGCTGTTTTTT. Encoded protein: CASRRDFTGELFF.

The chain links TRBV7-2 to TRBJ2-5; D is uncertain. Trimming shortened V by 5 bases and J by 4 bases, and 11 bases separated the two germline ends. CDR1 is SGHTA, CDR2 FQGNSA, per germline. This CDR3 region has 13 residues. The CDR3 loop reads CASSVSGRETQYF. The CDR3 region has the DNA TGTGCCAGCAGCGTGTCCGGTCGAGAGACCCAGTACTTC.

This chain connects TRBV9 to TRBJ2-5, with 10 nucleotides matching TRBD1. Germline CDR1 and CDR2: SGDLS and YYNGEE. The CDR3 sequence is 15 residues long. V was pared by 6 bases and J by 5 bases, with 10 bases of the junction left unmatched. CDR3 bases: TGTGCCAGCACCGGGACAGGGGATTCGTGGGAGACCCAGTACTTC. Translation: CASTGTGDSWETQYF.

The chain has TRBV5-5 and TRBJ2-1; 10 nucleotides line up with TRBD2. The CDR3 is made up of 15 amino acids. Trimming removed 3 bases from V and 9 bases from J; junction bases left unmatched: 9. The germline gives CDR1 SGHKS, CDR2 YYEKEE (reference sequence). The CDR3 DNA reads as TGTGCCAGCAGCTGGACTAGCGGCCAAAGCGGTGAGCAGTTCTTC. The encoded protein is CASSWTSGQSGEQFF.

This clone is medium-sized. CDR3 sequence reads: CASSQDSGTYSNQPQHF. CDR3 nucleotide sequence: TGCGCCAGCAGCCAAGATTCAGGGACCTATAGCAATCAGCCCCAGCATTTT. V usage is TRBV4-1 and J usage is TRBJ1-5; TRBD1 is a possible D gene (5 bases). With 0 bases removed from V and 0 bases from J, the gap between germline ends came to 12 bases. CDR1 is MGHRA, CDR2 YSYEKL, per germline. CDR3 length: 17 residues.

The rearrangement joins TRBV2 to TRBJ1-1; 11 bases fit TRBD1. The CDR3 covers 14 residues. Germline assignment: CDR1 SNHLY and CDR2 FYNNEI. Losses at the gene ends were 8 bases for V and 2 bases for J; bases not matched to a gene: 4. The CDR3 bases are TGTGCCAGCGGGGGGACAGGGGGTAACACTGAAGCTTTCTTT. Its protein product is CASGGTGGNTEAFF.

This chain's CDR3 is CANAPCWGRRSNQPQHF. The CDR3 DNA sequence: TGTGCCAACGCCCCATGCTGGGGGCGCAGAAGCAATCAGCCCCAGCATTTT. This chain joins TRBV15 and TRBJ1-5; tentatively, D is TRBD1 (6 bases). Germline CDR1 and CDR2: LNHNV and YYDKDF (reference sequence). Deletions cut 10 bases from V and 1 base from J, with 23 bases between. CDR3 size: 17 residues.

The chain carries TRBV27 and TRBJ2-1; 7 nucleotides align to TRBD2. V was clipped by 8 bases and J by 5 bases; unmatched bases: 6. Germline assignment: CDR1 MNHEY and CDR2 SMNVEV (reference sequence). This CDR3 has 13 residues. CDR3 nucleotide sequence: TGTGCCAGCTGGTTCCGGGGGGACAATGAGCAGTTCTTC. Residues: CASWFRGDNEQFF.

The rearrangement joins TRBV27 to TRBJ1-5; maybe TRBD1 (5 bases). With 5 bases removed from V and 7 bases from J, the gap between germline ends came to 18 bases. This CDR3 comprises 15 residues. Germline V lookup: CDR1 MNHEY, CDR2 SMNVEV (reference sequence). Here the CDR3 reads CASSPLAGTGQPQHF. CDR3 nucleotides: TGTGCCAGCAGTCCGCTTGCGGGGACGGGGCAGCCCCAGCATTTT.

Many counts were recorded for this clone. V gene TRBV28 combines with J gene TRBJ1-1, with unresolved D. Germline CDR1 reads MDHEN; CDR2 reads SYDVKM. V lost 7 bases and J 7 bases, leaving 13 bases between the germline ends. This CDR3 has 12 residues. The CDR3 nucleotides read TGTGCCAGCACTTTCCTTGGTGGTGAAGCTTTCTTT. Residues: CASTFLGGEAFF.

The chain uses TRBV5-1 and TRBJ1-1; D is undetermined. The ends were cut back, 3 bases at V and 1 base at J, with 13 bases in the middle. Germline-derived CDR1 and CDR2 are SGHRS and YFSETQ. This CDR3 is 15 amino acids long. CDR3 sequence (DNA): TGCGCCAGCAGCTATGGACGGACGACGAACACTGAAGCTTTCTTT. It codes for CASSYGRTTNTEAFF.

This chain connects TRBV12-3 or TRBV12-4 to TRBJ2-5; D gene unclear. V was shortened by 4 bases and J by 4 bases, with 10 bases between the two germline ends. The CDR3 covers 13 residues. The CDR3 reads CASSSGQRETQYF. The CDR3 nucleotides are TGTGCCAGCAGTTCTGGGCAAAGAGAGACCCAGTACTTC.

The chain links TRBV18 to TRBJ2-7; no clear D gene. Looked up from germline, CDR1 is KGHSH and CDR2 is LQKENI. The CDR3 sequence is 13 residues long. The ends were cut back, 2 bases at V and 2 bases at J, with 7 bases in the middle. The DNA for the CDR3 is TGTGCCAGCTCACCAGATCCAACCTACGAGCAGTACTTC. It yields the protein CASSPDPTYEQYF.